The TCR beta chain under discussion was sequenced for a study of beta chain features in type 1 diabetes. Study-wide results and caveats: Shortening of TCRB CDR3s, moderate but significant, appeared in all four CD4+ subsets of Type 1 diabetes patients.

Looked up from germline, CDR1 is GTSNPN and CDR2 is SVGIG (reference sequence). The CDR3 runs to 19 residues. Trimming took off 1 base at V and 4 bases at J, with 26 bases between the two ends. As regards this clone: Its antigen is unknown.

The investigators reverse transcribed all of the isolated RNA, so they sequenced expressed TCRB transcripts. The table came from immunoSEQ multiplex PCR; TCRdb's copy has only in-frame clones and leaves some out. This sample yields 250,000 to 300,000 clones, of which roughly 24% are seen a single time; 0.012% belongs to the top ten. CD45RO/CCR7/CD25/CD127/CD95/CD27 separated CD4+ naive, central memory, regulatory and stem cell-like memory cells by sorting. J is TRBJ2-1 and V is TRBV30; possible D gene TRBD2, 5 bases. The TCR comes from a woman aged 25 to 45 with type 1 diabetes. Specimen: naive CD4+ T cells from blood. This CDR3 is CAWSASARDGFSIYNEQFF. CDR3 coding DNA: TGTGCCTGGAGTGCCTCGGCGAGGGATGGGTTTTCGATTTACAATGAGCAGTTCTTC.